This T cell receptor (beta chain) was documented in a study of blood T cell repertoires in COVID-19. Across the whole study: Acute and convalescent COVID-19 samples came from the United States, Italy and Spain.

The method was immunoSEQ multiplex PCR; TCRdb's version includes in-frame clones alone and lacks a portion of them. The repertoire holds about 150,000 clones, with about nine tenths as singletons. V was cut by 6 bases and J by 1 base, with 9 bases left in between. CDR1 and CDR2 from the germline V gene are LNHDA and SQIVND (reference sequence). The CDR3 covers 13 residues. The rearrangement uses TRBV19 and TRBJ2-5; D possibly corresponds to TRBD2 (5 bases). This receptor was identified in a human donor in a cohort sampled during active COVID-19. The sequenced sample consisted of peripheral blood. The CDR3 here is CASSLLGQETQYF. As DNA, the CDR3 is TGTGCCAGTAGCCTACTAGGCCAAGAGACCCAGTACTTC.